This T cell receptor beta chain was sequenced for a study of identical twins. The CDR3 is 14 amino acids. V was shortened by 6 bases and J by 5 bases, with 13 bases between the two germline ends. Germline lookup yields CDR1 SGHAT and CDR2 FQNNGV. This clonotype was detected a few times. A universal primer binding site was introduced by template switching. The final cDNA contained unique molecular identifiers. TCRdb called the 5' RACE reads again in MiXCR, with one record for every CDR3 protein. This table has 700,000 or so distinct CDR3 sequences, about 20% appearing once. These data also featured in a second study, about T cells expressing NK-cell markers.

The clonotype comes from a woman under 30 in good health. This chain connects TRBV11-2 to TRBJ2-2; possibly TRBD1 for D (5 bases). What was sequenced was PBMCs. CDR3 sequence: CASRSQGATGELFF. CDR3 coding DNA: TGTGCCAGCAGGTCACAAGGGGCGACCGGGGAGCTGTTTTTT.